The text below deals with one T cell receptor (beta chain). The antigen remains undetermined. This sample was taken from a study of OX40 agonist ivuxolimab in advanced cancers. The CDR3 is 18 residues long. Germline V lookup: CDR1 SGHNT, CDR2 YYREEE (reference sequence). The V and J ends lost 4 bases and 0 bases, in that order; junction bases with no gene match: 15. Libraries were prepared by immunoSEQ multiplex PCR; TCRdb keeps only in-frame clonotypes and omits some of them. Here the sample spans about 35,000 clones, roughly 80% being singletons. Study-level findings and limits: Mean expanded clone counts were higher in CD8+ than CD4+ T cells.

The receptor comes from an adult with an advanced solid tumor such as melanoma, head and neck, liver or kidney cancer. This chain links TRBV5-4 with TRBJ1-1; 7 nucleotides line up with TRBD1. The input for sequencing was CD4+ or CD8+ T cells sorted from blood, taken in a trial of the OX40 agonist ivuxolimab. In DNA form, the CDR3 reads TGTGCCAGCAGCCCGGGACAGACGGGTCTCGGAATGAACACTGAAGCTTTCTTT. Translated: CASSPGQTGLGMNTEAFF.